This T cell receptor (beta chain) was recovered during a study of blood T cells in healthy people across ages. In regard to this clonotype: The antigen is unknown.

Trimming cost V 4 bases and J 4 bases, with 10 bases left between them. The germline V gene has CDR1 SQVTM and CDR2 ANQGSEA. The CDR3 extends over 12 amino acids. Study results and caveats: Leaving the PBMCs unsorted stopped any conclusive comparison of naive versus antigen-experienced cells. Significant beta diversity loss was already apparent by age roughly 44, declining roughly linearly.

Combining a sample-barcoded 5' primer with a J-beta primer mix, a second PCR ran for about 7 to 11 cycles. Every molecule of cDNA carried a tag from a template-switch adaptor with 12 random nucleotides. TCRdb re-analysed the 5' RACE reads in MiXCR, keeping a single row per CDR3 protein. The data hold 800,000 or so distinct CDR3 sequences, with around two thirds observed a single time. Sequencing was done on a sample of blood. The TCR sequence derives from a man younger than 40 in good health. J is TRBJ1-2 and V is TRBV29-1; a weak D match, TRBD1 (5 bases). CDR3 bases: TGCAGCGTTGGAGGGGAGGGCTATGGCTACACCTTC. Translated: CSVGGEGYGYTF.